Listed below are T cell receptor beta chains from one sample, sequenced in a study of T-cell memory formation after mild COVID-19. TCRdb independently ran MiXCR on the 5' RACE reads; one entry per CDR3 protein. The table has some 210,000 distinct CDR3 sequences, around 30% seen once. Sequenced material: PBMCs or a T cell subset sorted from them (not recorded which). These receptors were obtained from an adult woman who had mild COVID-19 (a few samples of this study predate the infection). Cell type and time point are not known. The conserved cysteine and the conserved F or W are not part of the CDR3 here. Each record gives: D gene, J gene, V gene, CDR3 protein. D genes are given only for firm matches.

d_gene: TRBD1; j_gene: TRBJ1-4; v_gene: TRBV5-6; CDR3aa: ASSFSGQGINEKLF
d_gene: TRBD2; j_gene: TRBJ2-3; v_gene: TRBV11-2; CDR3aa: ASRGLADTDTQY
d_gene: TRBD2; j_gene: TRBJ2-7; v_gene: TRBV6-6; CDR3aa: ASTLSGGLTYEQY
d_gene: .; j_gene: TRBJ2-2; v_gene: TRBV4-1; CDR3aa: ASSLRDPAISNTGELF
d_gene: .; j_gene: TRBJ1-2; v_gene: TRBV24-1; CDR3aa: ATSDFRTGYT
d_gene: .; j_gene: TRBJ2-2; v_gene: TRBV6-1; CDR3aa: ASSEGASVTGELF
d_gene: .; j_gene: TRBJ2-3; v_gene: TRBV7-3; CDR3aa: ASSTAAGADTQY
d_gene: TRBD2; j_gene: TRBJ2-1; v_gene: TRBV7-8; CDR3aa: ASSQQATSGGFNEQF
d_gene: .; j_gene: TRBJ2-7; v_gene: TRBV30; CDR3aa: AWSFPGGTYEQY
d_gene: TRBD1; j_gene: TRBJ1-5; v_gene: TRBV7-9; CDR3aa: ASSLAGTGRSNQPQH
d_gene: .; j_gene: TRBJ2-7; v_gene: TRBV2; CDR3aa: ASSEPKTGGSYEQY
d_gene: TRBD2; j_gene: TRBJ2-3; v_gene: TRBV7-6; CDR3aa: ASSPSGTSYSTDTQY
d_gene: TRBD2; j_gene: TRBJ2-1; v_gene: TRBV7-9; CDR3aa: ASSLDLAGGQIDNEQF
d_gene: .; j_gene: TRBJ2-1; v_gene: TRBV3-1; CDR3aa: ASSQGRRAGRKF
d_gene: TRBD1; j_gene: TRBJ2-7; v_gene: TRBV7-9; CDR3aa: ASSPPTTGQEQY
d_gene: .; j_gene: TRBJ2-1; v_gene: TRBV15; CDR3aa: ATSRGERVEQF
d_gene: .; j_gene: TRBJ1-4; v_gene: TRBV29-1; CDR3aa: SVAGGYNEKLF
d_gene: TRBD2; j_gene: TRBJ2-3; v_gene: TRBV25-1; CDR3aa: ASSDLLAGGPDTQY
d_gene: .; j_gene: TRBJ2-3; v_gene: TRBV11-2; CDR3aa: ASSLGTVSTSTDTQY
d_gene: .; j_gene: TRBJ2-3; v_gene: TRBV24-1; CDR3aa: ATSLGTDTQY
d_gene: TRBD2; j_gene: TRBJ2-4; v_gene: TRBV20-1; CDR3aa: SALGGEGENIQY
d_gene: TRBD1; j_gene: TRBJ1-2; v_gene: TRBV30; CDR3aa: DWSYPTGVGYGYT
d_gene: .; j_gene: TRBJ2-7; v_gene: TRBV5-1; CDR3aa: ASSQTGKVYEQY
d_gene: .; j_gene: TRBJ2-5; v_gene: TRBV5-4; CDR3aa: ASSRSGEETQY